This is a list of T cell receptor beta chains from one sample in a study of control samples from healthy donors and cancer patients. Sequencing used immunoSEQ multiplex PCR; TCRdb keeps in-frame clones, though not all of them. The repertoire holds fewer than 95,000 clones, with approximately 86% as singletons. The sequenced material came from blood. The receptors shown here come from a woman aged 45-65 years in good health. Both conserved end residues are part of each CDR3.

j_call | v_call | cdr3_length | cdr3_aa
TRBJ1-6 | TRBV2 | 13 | CASLRDRDSPLHF
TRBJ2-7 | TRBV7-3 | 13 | CASSLIYGGEQYF
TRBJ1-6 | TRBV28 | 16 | CASSLAGATYNSPLHF
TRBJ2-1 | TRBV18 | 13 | CASSPPVTNEQFF
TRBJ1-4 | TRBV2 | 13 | CATGTGGNEKLFF
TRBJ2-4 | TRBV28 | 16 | CASSSPGLSAKNIQYF
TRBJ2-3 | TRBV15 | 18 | CATSRGSLDSSTSDTQYF
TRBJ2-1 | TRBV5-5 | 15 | CASSSLVSSYNEQFF
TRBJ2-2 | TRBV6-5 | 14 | CASSYGAGTGELFF
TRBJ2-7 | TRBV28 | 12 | CASSLSEYEQYF
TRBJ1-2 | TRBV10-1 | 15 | CASSEGQDRVGGYTF
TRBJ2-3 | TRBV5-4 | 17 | CASSLGLAGGPADTQYF
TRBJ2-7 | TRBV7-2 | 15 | CASSYSGTGPYEQYF
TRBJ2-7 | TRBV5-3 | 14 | CARSLSQAIYEQYF
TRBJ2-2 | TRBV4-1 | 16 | CASSQGGWVDTGELFF
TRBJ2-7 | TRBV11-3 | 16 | CASSFGRGWQAYEQYF
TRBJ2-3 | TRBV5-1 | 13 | CASSPGGTDTQYF
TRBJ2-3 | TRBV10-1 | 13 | CASSVAGGDTQYF
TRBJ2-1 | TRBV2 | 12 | CASSLDFTPGFF
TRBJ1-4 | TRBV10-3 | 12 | CAISEGGEKLFF
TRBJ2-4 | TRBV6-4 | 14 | CASSASGGGDIQYF
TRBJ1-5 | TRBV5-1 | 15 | CASSLGTGGNQPQHF
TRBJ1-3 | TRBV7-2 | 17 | CASSLVAPSISGNTIYF
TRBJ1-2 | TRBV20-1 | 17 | CSASTPVPGGRQEGYTF
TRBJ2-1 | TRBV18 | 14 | CASSGGSRYNEQFF
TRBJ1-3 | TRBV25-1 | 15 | CASSLDRGIVNTIYF
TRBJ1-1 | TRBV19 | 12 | CASSFSNTEAFF
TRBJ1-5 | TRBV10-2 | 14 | CASGGGRGNQPQHF
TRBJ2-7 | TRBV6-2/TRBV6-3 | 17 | CASSFRTPGTASYEQYF
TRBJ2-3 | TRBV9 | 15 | CASSVGGGGTDTQYF
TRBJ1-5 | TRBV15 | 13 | CATSHRSNQPQHF
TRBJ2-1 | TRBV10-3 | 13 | CAISELQGVEQFF
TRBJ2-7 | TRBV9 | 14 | CASSVDGGRNEQYF
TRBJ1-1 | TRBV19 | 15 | CASSIGTGWGTEAFF
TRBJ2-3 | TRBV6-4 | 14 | CASSEGASTDTQYF
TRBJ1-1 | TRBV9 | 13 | CASSVVTGTEAFF
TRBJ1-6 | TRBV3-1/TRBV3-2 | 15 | CASSLRTGYNSPLHF
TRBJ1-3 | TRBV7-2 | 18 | CASSLELRTGPSGNTIYF
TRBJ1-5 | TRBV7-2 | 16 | CASSLAVGAQNQPQHF
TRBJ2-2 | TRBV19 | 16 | CASIQRTGGYIGELFF
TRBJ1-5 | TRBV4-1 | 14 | CASSQDPGGQPQHF
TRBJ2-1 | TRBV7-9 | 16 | CASSLGAGLPYNEQFF
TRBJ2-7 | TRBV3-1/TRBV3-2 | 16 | CASSRMGTSGSYEQYF
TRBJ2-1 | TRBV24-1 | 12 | CATSDPFNEQFF
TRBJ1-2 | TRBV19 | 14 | CASSKRQGVSGYTF
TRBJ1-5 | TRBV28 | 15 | CASSPGGRVNQPQHF
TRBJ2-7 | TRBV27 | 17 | CASSLTAGTGFPYEQYF
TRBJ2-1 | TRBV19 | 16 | CASSIAGQGVRNEQFF
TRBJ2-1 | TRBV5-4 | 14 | CASSSRQKYNEQFF
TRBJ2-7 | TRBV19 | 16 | CASSIAAGGKGYEQYF